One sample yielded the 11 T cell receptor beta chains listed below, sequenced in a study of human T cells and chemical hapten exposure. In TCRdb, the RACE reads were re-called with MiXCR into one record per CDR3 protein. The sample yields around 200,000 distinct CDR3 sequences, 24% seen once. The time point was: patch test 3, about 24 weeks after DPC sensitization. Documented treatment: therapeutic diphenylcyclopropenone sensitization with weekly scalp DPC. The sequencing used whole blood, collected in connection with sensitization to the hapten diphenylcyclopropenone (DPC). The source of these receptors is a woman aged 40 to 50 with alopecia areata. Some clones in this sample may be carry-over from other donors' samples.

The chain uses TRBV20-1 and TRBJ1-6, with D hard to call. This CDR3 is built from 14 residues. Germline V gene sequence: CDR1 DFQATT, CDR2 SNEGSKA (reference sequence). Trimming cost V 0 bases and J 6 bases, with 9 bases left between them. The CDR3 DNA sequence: TGCAGTGCTAGAGATCGTGCGAGTAATTCACCCCTCCACTTT. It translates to CSARDRASNSPLHF.

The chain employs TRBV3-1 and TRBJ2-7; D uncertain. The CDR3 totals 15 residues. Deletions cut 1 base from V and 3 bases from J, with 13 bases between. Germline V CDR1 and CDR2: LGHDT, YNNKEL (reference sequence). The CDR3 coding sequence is TGTGCCAGCAGCCAAGGGCTCGCCTCCGTCTACGAGCAGTACTTC. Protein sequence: CASSQGLASVYEQYF.

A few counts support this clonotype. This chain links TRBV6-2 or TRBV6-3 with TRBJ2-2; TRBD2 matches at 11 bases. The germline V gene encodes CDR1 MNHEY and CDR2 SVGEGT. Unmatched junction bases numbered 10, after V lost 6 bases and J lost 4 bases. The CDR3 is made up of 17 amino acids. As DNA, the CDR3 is TGTGCCAGCAGATCCGGTGGTAGCGGGAGGGCCACCGGGGAGCTGTTTTTT. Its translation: CASRSGGSGRATGELFF.

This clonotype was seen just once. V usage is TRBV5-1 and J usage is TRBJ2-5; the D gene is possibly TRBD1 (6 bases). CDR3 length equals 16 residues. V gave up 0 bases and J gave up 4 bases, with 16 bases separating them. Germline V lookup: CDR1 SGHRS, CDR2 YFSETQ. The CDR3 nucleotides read TGCGCCAGCAGCTTGGGAGTCCCTACAGGGCGAGAGACCCAGTACTTC. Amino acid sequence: CASSLGVPTGRETQYF.

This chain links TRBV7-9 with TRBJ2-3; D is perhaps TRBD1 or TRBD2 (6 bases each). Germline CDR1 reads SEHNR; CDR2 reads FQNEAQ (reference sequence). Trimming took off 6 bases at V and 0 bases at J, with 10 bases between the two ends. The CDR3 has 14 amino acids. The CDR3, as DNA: TGTGCCAGCAGTCGGGGGCAGAGCACAGATACGCAGTATTTT. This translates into CASSRGQSTDTQYF.

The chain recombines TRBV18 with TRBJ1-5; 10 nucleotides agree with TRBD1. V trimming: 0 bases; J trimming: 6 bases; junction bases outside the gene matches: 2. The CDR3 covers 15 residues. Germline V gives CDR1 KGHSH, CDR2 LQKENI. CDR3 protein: CASSPPGQGSQPQHF. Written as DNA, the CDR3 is TGTGCCAGCTCACCACCGGGACAGGGGAGTCAGCCCCAGCATTTT.

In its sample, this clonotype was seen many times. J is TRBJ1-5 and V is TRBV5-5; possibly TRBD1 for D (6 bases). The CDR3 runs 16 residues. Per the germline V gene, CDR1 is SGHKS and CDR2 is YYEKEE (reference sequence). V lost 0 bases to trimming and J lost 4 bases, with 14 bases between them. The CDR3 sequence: CASSLAGGALNQPQHF. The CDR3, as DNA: TGTGCCAGCAGCTTGGCTGGGGGGGCCCTTAATCAGCCCCAGCATTTT. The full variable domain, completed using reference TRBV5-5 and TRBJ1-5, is DAGVTQSPTHLIKTRGQQVTLRCSPISGHKSVSWYQQVLGQGPQFIFQYYEKEERGRGNFPDRFSARQFPNYSSELNVNALLLGDSALYLCASSLAGGALNQPQHFGDGTRLSIL.

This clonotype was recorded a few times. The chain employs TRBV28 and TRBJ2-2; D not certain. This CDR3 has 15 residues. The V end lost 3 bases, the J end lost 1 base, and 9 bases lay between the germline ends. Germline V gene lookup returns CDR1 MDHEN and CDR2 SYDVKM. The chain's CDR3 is CASSFTSLNTGELFF. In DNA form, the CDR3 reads TGTGCCAGCAGTTTTACCTCCTTGAACACCGGGGAGCTGTTTTTT.

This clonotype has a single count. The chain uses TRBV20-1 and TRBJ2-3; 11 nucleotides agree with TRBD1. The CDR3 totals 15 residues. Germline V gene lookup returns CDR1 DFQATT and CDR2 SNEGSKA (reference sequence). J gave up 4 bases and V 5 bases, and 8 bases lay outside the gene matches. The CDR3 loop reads CSAPTRTGGSDTQYF. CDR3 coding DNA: TGCAGTGCTCCAACCCGGACAGGGGGCTCAGATACGCAGTATTTT.

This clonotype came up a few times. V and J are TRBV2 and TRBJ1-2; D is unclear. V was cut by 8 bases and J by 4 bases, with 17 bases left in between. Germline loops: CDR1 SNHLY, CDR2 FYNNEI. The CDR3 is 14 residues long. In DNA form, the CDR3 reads TGTGCCAGCGCCTTAGGATCAGGATCCTATGGCTACACCTTC. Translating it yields CASALGSGSYGYTF.

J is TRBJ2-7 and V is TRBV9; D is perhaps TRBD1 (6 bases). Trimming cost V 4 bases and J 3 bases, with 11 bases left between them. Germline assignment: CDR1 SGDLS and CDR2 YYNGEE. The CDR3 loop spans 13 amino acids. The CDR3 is CASSKGDYYEQYF. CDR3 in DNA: TGTGCCAGCAGCAAGGGGGATTACTACGAGCAGTACTTC.